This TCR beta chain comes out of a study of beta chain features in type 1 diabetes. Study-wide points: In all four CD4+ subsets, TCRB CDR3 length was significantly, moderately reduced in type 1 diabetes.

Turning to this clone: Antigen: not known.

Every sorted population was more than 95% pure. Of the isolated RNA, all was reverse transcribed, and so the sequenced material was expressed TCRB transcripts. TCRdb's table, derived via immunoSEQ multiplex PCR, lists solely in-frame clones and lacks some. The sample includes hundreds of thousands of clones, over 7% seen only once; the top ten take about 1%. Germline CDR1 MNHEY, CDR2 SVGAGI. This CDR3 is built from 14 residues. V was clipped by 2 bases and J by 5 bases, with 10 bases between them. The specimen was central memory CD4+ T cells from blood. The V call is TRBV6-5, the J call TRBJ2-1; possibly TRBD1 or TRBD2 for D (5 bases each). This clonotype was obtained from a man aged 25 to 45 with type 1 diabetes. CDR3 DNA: TGTGCCAGCAGTTACCGGATGGGGGACAATGAGCAGTTCTTC. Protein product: CASSYRMGDNEQFF.